This T cell receptor (beta chain) was profiled in a study of blood T cell repertoires in COVID-19. In the study overall: Whether acute or convalescent, the COVID-19 samples came from the United States, Italy and Spain.

TCRdb's table, derived via immunoSEQ multiplex PCR, lists solely in-frame clones and lacks some. Among around 170,000 clones listed, 89% were seen once. The sequence was obtained from a man between 60 and 70 years old with acute or convalescent COVID-19. The sequenced sample was peripheral blood.

The CDR3, as DNA: TGTGCCAGCAGCCCCGAGGGGGGGCGAAGCCCCAATTCACCCCTCCACTTT. This gives the protein CASSPEGGRSPNSPLHF. The chain joins TRBV5-4 to TRBJ1-6; tentatively, D is TRBD1 (6 bases). The CDR3 loop spans 17 amino acids. V gave up 4 bases and J gave up 7 bases, with 21 bases separating them. CDR1 and CDR2 (germline): SGHNT, YYREEE (reference sequence).